Sequencing of this T cell receptor (beta chain) was carried out in a study of T cell changes during pregnancy in multiple sclerosis. Profiled with immunoSEQ multiplex PCR; TCRdb holds only in-frame clones, not every one. The table records over 65,000 clones, approximately 89% of them present only once. The CDR3 extends over 13 amino acids. CDR1 and CDR2 (germline): MNHNS, SASEGT. The sequencing here drew on peripheral blood, taken in the first trimester of pregnancy. The sequence came from a female donor with multiple sclerosis, enrolled in a pregnancy study. The rearrangement uses TRBV6-1 and TRBJ1-1; D is unclear. CDR3 in DNA: TGTGCGTCCGGGGTTGATATGAACACTGAAGCTTTCTTT. Protein sequence: CASGVDMNTEAFF.